These 21 T cell receptor beta chains were sequenced from one sample in a study of shared clonotypes between healthy human individuals (dated by TCRdb to between 2020 and 2021). The method behind the library was the immunoSEQ multiplex PCR assay. TCRdb provides this immuneACCESS table in a form limited to in-frame rearrangements. Some clones are lacking; in checked studies, under half of them reflect an unresolved V gene, and why the rest are absent is not known. Within this sample are 1,500,000 or so clones, with roughly 96% of them counted one time only. The top ten hold approximately 1.2% of the sample. The specimen sequenced was naive CD4+ T cells sorted from blood. Explained via the paper, the cell subset or site label denotes: CD45RA+ positively selected. Source of these receptors: a man aged 25-40 years in good health.

The chain combines TRBV9 with TRBJ2-2, with 7 bases fitting TRBD2. The CDR3 length is 15 residues. With 2 bases clipped from V and 6 bases from J, the junction kept 7 bases outside the gene matches. Germline V CDR1 and CDR2: SGDLS, YYNGEE. The CDR3 nucleotides read TGTGCCAGCAGCGTGGGTGGGAGCGGGGCCGGGGAGCTGTTTTTT. It encodes CASSVGGSGAGELFF.

The rearrangement links TRBV10-3 to TRBJ2-1; 10 bases agree with TRBD2. The CDR3 spans 19 residues. With V trimmed by 0 bases and J by 0 bases, 8 bases remained unmatched. CDR1 and CDR2 (germline): ENHRY, SYGVKD. CDR3 region: CAISESFGASGSSYNEQFF. CDR3 coding DNA: TGTGCCATCAGTGAGTCATTTGGGGCTAGCGGGAGCTCCTACAATGAGCAGTTCTTC.

This chain links TRBV6-1 with TRBJ1-4, with a weak D call TRBD1 (5 bases). CDR3 size: 16 residues. V gave up 3 bases and J gave up 7 bases, with 18 bases separating them. CDR1 MNHNS and CDR2 SASEGT come from the germline V gene. The CDR3 region is CASSELQGSVGEKLFF. DNA for the CDR3: TGTGCCAGCAGTGAGCTGCAGGGTTCGGTTGGTGAAAAACTGTTTTTT.

This rearrangement joins TRBV5-4 to TRBJ2-5; 9 bases align to TRBD2. CDR1 and CDR2 (germline): SGHNT, YYREEE (reference sequence). The CDR3 has 15 amino acids. The trim removed 0 bases at V and 4 bases at J, leaving 4 bases unmatched. The CDR3 sequence is CASSLGLAGRETQYF. For the CDR3, the DNA is TGTGCCAGCAGCTTGGGTCTAGCGGGACGAGAGACCCAGTACTTC.

Comments on this clone: Other DNA sequences of this sample code for an identical CDR3. The chain recombines TRBV5-1 with TRBJ2-4; D not certain. The CDR3 spans 14 residues. The V gene lost 4 bases and the J gene lost 0 bases, with 8 bases spanning the gap. Germline-derived CDR1 and CDR2 are SGHRS and YFSETQ. The CDR3, as DNA: TGCGCCAGCAGCCCTACGTTAGCCAAAAACATTCAGTACTTC. This encodes CASSPTLAKNIQYF.

A word on this clone: The sample contains more than one DNA sequence encoding this CDR3. The V gene is TRBV6-5, the J gene TRBJ1-1, with unresolved D. CDR3 length equals 13 residues. Trimming shortened V by 2 bases and J by 1 base, and 5 bases separated the two germline ends. CDR1 is MNHEY and CDR2 is SVGAGI in the germline V gene. The CDR3 DNA follows: TGTGCCAGCAGTTACCCAGGGAACACTGAAGCTTTCTTT. It translates to CASSYPGNTEAFF.

This clone was picked up one time. The chain is built from TRBV6-5 and TRBJ2-7; D ambiguous. Germline CDR1 MNHEY, CDR2 SVGAGI. The CDR3 is 12 amino acids. V was shortened by 5 bases and J by 3 bases, with 8 bases between the two germline ends. Here the CDR3 reads CASSLVGYEQYF. The CDR3 DNA is TGTGCCAGCAGTCTAGTTGGCTACGAGCAGTACTTC.

This clone was found a few times. The J gene is TRBJ1-5, the V gene TRBV19; D ambiguous. The CDR3 contains 15 residues. Germline assignment: CDR1 LNHDA and CDR2 SQIVND (reference sequence). Trimming pared 3 bases from V and 0 bases from J, leaving 9 bases between. The CDR3, as DNA: TGTGCCAGTAGTATCGGACCCTATAGCAATCAGCCCCAGCATTTT. Amino acids: CASSIGPYSNQPQHF.

The chain's CDR3 is CASSLDRGLEKLFF. CDR3 nucleotide sequence: TGTGCCAGCAGCCTGGACAGGGGGCTTGAAAAACTGTTTTTT. This chain uses TRBV7-9 with TRBJ1-4; 11 bases line up with TRBD1. V was clipped by 5 bases and J by 7 bases; unmatched bases: 3. The germline V gene has CDR1 SEHNR and CDR2 FQNEAQ (reference sequence). This CDR3 comprises 14 residues.

The chain recombines TRBV11-3 with TRBJ2-1; D remains unclear. CDR3 size: 15 residues. CDR1 SGHNT and CDR2 YENEEA come from the germline V gene. V dropped 1 base and J dropped 4 bases, with 11 bases sitting between them. CDR3 sequence: CASSLAADSYNEQFF. CDR3 DNA: TGTGCCAGCAGCTTAGCCGCAGACTCTTACAATGAGCAGTTCTTC.

This chain joins TRBV4-1 and TRBJ2-1, with TRBD1 identical over 9 bases. Germline CDR1 is MGHRA and CDR2 is YSYEKL. The CDR3 covers 15 residues. With 3 bases clipped from V and 4 bases from J, the junction kept 4 bases outside the gene matches. The CDR3 DNA is TGCGCCAGCAGCCAGGACAGGGGCCAATACAATGAGCAGTTCTTC. Translating it yields CASSQDRGQYNEQFF.

J is TRBJ2-1 and V is TRBV9, with 7 bases fitting TRBD2. This CDR3 has 15 amino acids. Germline V lookup: CDR1 SGDLS, CDR2 YYNGEE. V lost 4 bases to trimming and J lost 4 bases; unmatched junction nucleotides: 8. CDR3 nucleotide sequence: TGTGCCAGCAGCAAACGGGACTACCCATACAATGAGCAGTTCTTC. Translation: CASSKRDYPYNEQFF.

The rearrangement links TRBV19 to TRBJ1-1; a possible D gene is TRBD1 (5 bases). The ends were cut back, 2 bases at V and 5 bases at J, with 24 bases in the middle. The CDR3 loop spans 18 amino acids. Per germline, CDR1 LNHDA and CDR2 SQIVND (reference sequence). The CDR3 here is CASSISREEWGLHTEAFF. The CDR3 DNA reads as TGTGCCAGTAGTATAAGCCGGGAGGAATGGGGCCTGCATACTGAAGCTTTCTTT.

The V and J genes are TRBV28 and TRBJ2-4; 8 positions match TRBD1. The CDR3 covers 15 residues. After removal of 2 bases from V and 5 bases from J, the junction contained 5 bases not matched to a gene. Per germline, CDR1 MDHEN and CDR2 SYDVKM. CDR3 coding DNA: TGTGCCAGCAGTTTACCTGGGACAGGCGAAAACATTCAGTACTTC. Its protein is CASSLPGTGENIQYF.

A remark on this clone: Other DNA sequences in the sample encode the same CDR3. This chain joins TRBV9 and TRBJ1-1, with D tentatively TRBD1 (5 bases). The CDR3 consists of 13 residues. Germline CDR1 reads SGDLS; CDR2 reads YYNGEE. Trimming left V 3 bases short and J 2 bases short, with 8 bases between. The CDR3 loop reads CASSGGLNTEAFF. The CDR3 DNA follows: TGTGCCAGCAGCGGGGGACTTAACACTGAAGCTTTCTTT.

This chain links TRBV4-1 with TRBJ2-3, with D possibly matching TRBD2 (5 bases). The CDR3 contains 15 residues. CDR1 is MGHRA and CDR2 is YSYEKL in the germline V gene. V was trimmed by 6 bases and J by 0 bases, leaving 13 bases between them. The CDR3 protein is CASSLLETSTDTQYF. DNA for the CDR3: TGCGCCAGCAGTCTACTAGAAACAAGCACAGATACGCAGTATTTT.

V and J are TRBV11-2 and TRBJ2-3; TRBD1 is a possible D gene (6 bases). This CDR3 is 17 amino acids long. V was trimmed by 5 bases and J by 1 base, leaving 19 bases between them. Germline values: CDR1 SGHAT, CDR2 FQNNGV. The CDR3 nucleotides read TGTGCCAGCAGCGGCTCATTAACAGGGCAGGGCACAGATACGCAGTATTTT. Translated: CASSGSLTGQGTDTQYF.

The rearrangement links TRBV5-1 to TRBJ2-1; no definite D call. The CDR3 is 13 amino acids. The V gene's germline CDR1 is SGHRS and CDR2 YFSETQ. V was trimmed by 4 bases and J by 6 bases, leaving 11 bases between them. CDR3: CASSQQRRNEQFF. The CDR3 bases are TGCGCCAGCAGCCAACAAAGACGCAATGAGCAGTTCTTC.

The rearrangement joins TRBV23-1 to TRBJ1-5; D is unresolved. TRBV23-1 is labeled an ORF, and its function is uncertain. CDR3 length: 16 residues. Trimming left V 1 base short and J 9 bases short, with 19 bases between. The CDR3 DNA reads TGCGCCAGCAGTCAATACGTCCCGTCACTCGAATTGCCCCAGCATTTT. It encodes CASSQYVPSLELPQHF.

V gene TRBV2 combines with J gene TRBJ2-1; D perhaps matches TRBD2 (6 bases). This CDR3 is built from 14 residues. In germline, CDR1 is SNHLY, CDR2 FYNNEI. V was clipped by 8 bases and J by 4 bases, with 15 bases between them. CDR3 in DNA: TGTGCCAGCGTTGGACTAAGTGGGTACAATGAGCAGTTCTTC. Translating gives CASVGLSGYNEQFF.

This clone is a singleton in its sample. V usage is TRBV19 and J usage is TRBJ2-7, with no clear D. V was shortened by 3 bases and J by 5 bases, with 14 bases between the two germline ends. The CDR3 covers 14 residues. Germline values: CDR1 LNHDA, CDR2 SQIVND (reference sequence). The CDR3 spells CASSIVVGAHEQYF. Written as DNA, the CDR3 is TGTGCCAGTAGTATTGTGGTCGGAGCCCACGAGCAGTACTTC.